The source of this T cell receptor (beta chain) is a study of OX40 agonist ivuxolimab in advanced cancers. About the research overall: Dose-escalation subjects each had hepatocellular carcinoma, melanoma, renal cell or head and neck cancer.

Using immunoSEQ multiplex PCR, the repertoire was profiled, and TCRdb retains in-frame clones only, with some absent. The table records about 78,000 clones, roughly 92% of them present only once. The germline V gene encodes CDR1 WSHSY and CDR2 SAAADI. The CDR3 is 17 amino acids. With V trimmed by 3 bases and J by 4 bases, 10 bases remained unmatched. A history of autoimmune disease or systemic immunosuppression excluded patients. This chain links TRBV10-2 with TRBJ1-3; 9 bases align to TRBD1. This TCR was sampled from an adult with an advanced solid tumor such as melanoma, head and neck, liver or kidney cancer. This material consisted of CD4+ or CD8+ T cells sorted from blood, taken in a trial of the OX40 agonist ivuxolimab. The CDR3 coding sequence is TGCGCCAGCAGTGACCCGGGACAGGGTCGAGCAGGAAACACCATATATTTT. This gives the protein CASSDPGQGRAGNTIYF.